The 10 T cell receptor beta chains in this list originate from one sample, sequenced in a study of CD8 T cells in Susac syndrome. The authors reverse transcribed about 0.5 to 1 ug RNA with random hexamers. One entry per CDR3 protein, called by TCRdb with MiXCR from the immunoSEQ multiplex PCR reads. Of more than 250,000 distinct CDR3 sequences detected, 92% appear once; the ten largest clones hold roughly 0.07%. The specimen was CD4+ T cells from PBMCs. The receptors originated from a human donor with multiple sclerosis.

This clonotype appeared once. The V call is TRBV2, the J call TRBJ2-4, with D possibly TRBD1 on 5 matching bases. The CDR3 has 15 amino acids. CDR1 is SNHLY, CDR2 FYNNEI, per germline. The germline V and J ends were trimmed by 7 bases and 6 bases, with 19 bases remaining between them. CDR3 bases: TGTGCCAGCAAACAGGACGAGACCCGTGGAAACATTCAGTACTTC. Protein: CASKQDETRGNIQYF.

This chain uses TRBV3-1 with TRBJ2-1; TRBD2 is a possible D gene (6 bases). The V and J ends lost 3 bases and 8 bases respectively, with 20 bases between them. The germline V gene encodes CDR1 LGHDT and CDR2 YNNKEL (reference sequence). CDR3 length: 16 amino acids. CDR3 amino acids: CASSHPRGIREYEQFF. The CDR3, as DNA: TGTGCCAGCAGCCACCCCCGGGGGATTAGGGAATATGAGCAGTTCTTC.

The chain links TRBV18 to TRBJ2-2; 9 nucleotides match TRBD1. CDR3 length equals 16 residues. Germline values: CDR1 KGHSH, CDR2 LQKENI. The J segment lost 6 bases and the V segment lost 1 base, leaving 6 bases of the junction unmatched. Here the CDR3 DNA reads TGTGCCAGCTCACCACAGCCGGGACAGGGTGCCGGGGAGCTGTTTTTT. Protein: CASSPQPGQGAGELFF.

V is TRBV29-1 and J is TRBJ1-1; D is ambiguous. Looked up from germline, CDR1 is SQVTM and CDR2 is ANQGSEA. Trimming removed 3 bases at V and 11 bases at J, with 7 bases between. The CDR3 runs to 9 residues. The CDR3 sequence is CSVDSWAFF. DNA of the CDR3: TGCAGCGTTGACAGCTGGGCTTTCTTT.

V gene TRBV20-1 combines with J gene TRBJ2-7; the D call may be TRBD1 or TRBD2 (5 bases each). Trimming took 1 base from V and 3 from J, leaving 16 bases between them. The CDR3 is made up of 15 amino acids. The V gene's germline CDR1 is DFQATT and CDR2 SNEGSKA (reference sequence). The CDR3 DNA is TGCAGTGCTAGAGGGGGGTGGCTAGTCGGCTACGAGCAGTACTTC. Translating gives CSARGGWLVGYEQYF.

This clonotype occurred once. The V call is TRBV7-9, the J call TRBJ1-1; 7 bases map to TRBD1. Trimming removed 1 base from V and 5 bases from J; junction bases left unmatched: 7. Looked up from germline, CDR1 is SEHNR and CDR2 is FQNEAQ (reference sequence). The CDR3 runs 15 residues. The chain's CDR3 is CASSLEQGRRTEAFF. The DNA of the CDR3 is TGTGCCAGCAGCTTAGAACAGGGGCGCAGGACTGAAGCTTTCTTT.

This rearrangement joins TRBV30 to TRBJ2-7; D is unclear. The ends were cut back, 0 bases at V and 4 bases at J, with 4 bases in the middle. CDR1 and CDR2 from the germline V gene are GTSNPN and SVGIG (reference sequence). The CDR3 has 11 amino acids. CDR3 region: CAWSVGYEQYF. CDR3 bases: TGTGCCTGGAGTGTAGGGTACGAGCAGTACTTC. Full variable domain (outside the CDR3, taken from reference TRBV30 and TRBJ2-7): SQTIHQWPATLVQPVGSPLSLECTVEGTSNPNLYWYRQAAGRGLQLLFYSVGIGQISSEVPQNLSASRPQDRQFILSSKKLLLSDSGFYLCAWSVGYEQYFGPGTRLTVT.

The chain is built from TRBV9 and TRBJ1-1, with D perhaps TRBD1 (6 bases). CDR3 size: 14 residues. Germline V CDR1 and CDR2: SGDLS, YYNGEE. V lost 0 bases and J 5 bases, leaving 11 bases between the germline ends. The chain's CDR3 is CASSVGTVGTEAFF. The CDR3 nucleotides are TGTGCCAGCAGCGTAGGGACAGTGGGAACTGAAGCTTTCTTT.

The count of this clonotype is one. For the CDR3, the DNA is TGTGCCAGCAGCTCGGACGGCTCGTCCCTCCACTTT. Amino acids: CASSSDGSSLHF. The chain uses TRBV7-9 and TRBJ1-6; D remains ambiguous. The germline CDR1 and CDR2 sequences are SEHNR and FQNEAQ (reference sequence). CDR3 length equals 12 residues. Trimming removed 4 bases from V and 14 bases from J, with 12 bases in between.

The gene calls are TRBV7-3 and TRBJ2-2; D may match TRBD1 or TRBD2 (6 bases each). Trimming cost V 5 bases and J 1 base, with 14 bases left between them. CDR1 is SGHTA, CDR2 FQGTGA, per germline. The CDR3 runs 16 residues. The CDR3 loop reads CASSPKEGGNTGELFF. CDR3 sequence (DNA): TGTGCCAGCAGCCCGAAAGAGGGGGGGAACACCGGGGAGCTGTTTTTT.